Shown below are 29 T cell receptor beta chains from a single sample sequenced in a study of blood T cell repertoires in COVID-19. The repertoire was sequenced with immunoSEQ multiplex PCR; TCRdb's copy has only in-frame clones and lacks some. The sample records some 250,000 clones, around nine tenths being singletons. Material: peripheral blood. Source of these receptors: an older woman with COVID-19, enrolled during active disease.

The rearrangement links TRBV4-2 to TRBJ1-5; possible D gene TRBD1, 5 bases. The CDR3 length is 14 residues. CDR1 is LGHNA and CDR2 is YNFKEQ in the germline V gene. The V end lost 3 bases, the J end lost 5 bases, and 11 bases lay between the germline ends. Here the CDR3 DNA reads TGTGCCAGCAGCCAGTCAGGAGGGGATCAGCCCCAGCATTTT. Translated, it gives CASSQSGGDQPQHF.

The rearrangement joins TRBV20-1 to TRBJ2-2; 9 nucleotides line up with TRBD2. Germline trimming cut 3 bases from V and 5 bases from J; bases unmatched to any gene: 7. CDR3 length equals 15 residues. Germline V CDR1 and CDR2: DFQATT, SNEGSKA (reference sequence). The CDR3 is CSASFAGGSTGELFF. The DNA of the CDR3 is TGCAGTGCTAGTTTCGCGGGAGGGTCGACCGGGGAGCTGTTTTTT.

The chain is built from TRBV4-1 and TRBJ1-6; D may be TRBD1 (5 bases). The germline V gene has CDR1 MGHRA and CDR2 YSYEKL. Trimming left V 4 bases short and J 7 bases short, with 14 bases between. The CDR3 runs to 15 residues. The CDR3: CASSLRDAWNSPLHF. In DNA, the CDR3 is TGCGCCAGCAGCCTGCGGGACGCATGGAATTCACCCCTCCACTTT.

The V call is TRBV11-3, the J call TRBJ2-1; a possible D gene is TRBD1 (7 bases). With 3 bases removed from V and 7 bases from J, the gap between germline ends came to 13 bases. CDR3 length equals 14 residues. Germline CDR1 and CDR2: SGHNT and YENEEA. CDR3 sequence: CASSLGRGRNEQFF. The DNA of the CDR3 is TGTGCCAGCAGCTTGGGCAGGGGGAGGAATGAGCAGTTCTTC.

The V call is TRBV6-5, the J call TRBJ1-4; the match to TRBD1 covers 9 bases. J lost 5 bases, V lost 9 bases, and 10 bases had no gene match. CDR3 size: 15 residues. Germline V gives CDR1 MNHEY, CDR2 SVGAGI. CDR3 bases: TGTGCCAGTACGGGGACAGGGAAACTCAATGAAAAACTGTTTTTT. This codes for CASTGTGKLNEKLFF.

V gene TRBV29-1 combines with J gene TRBJ1-1, with D unresolved. Germline CDR1 is SQVTM and CDR2 is ANQGSEA. Trimming cost V 6 bases and J 7 bases, with 12 bases left between them. There are 11 residues in the CDR3. The DNA of the CDR3 is TGCAGCGTGGTTCGGGTGGGTGAAGCTTTCTTT. This gives the protein CSVVRVGEAFF.

The gene calls are TRBV25-1 and TRBJ2-1, with 7 bases that match TRBD2. Germline assignment: CDR1 MGHDK and CDR2 SYGVNS. V trimming: 6 bases; J trimming: 0 bases; junction bases outside the gene matches: 2. The CDR3 extends over 14 amino acids. CDR3 nucleotide sequence: TGTGCCAGCAGGGTAGCGGGCTCCTACAATGAGCAGTTCTTC. Translating gives CASRVAGSYNEQFF.

This chain links TRBV28 with TRBJ2-3, with 10 nucleotides matching TRBD1. This CDR3 comprises 18 residues. The germline V gene has CDR1 MDHEN and CDR2 SYDVKM. Trimming removed 2 bases from V and 0 bases from J; junction bases left unmatched: 8. The CDR3 region is CASSLEGQGKVSTDTQYF. Here the CDR3 DNA reads TGTGCCAGCAGTTTAGAGGGACAGGGGAAGGTTAGCACAGATACGCAGTATTTT.

This clone was counted only a few times. The chain recombines TRBV27 with TRBJ1-2; D is perhaps TRBD1 (5 bases). Trimming left V 2 bases short and J 2 bases short, with 27 bases between. Germline V gene data show CDR1 as MNHEY and CDR2 as SMNVEV (reference sequence). CDR3 length: 20 residues. The CDR3, as DNA: TGTGCCAGCAGTTTAGGGGCCCGCGCGGATCCACGATCTAAAAACTATGGCTACACCTTC. Translating it yields CASSLGARADPRSKNYGYTF.

The chain carries TRBV27 and TRBJ2-2, with a weak D call TRBD2 (7 bases). The CDR3 is made up of 15 amino acids. The V gene's germline CDR1 is MNHEY and CDR2 SMNVEV (reference sequence). V lost 5 bases and J lost 5, with 15 bases in between. CDR3 DNA: TGTGCCAGCAGTCTGGACGGGGGGCGGACCGGGGAGCTGTTTTTT. Translation gives CASSLDGGRTGELFF.

The chain uses TRBV5-1 and TRBJ1-1; D possibly corresponds to TRBD1 (6 bases). Germline V lookup: CDR1 SGHRS, CDR2 YFSETQ. The CDR3 is 14 amino acids. Trimming cost V 1 base and J 4 bases, with 11 bases left between them. CDR3 loop: CASSLSSGATEAFF. CDR3 nucleotide sequence: TGCGCCAGCAGCTTGTCGTCAGGGGCCACTGAAGCTTTCTTT.

This clone showed up just once. V and J are TRBV24-1 and TRBJ2-2; 8 bases fit TRBD1. This CDR3 has 14 amino acids. Trimming at V came to 10 bases and at J to 7 bases, leaving 10 bases not matched to a gene. Germline V gives CDR1 KGHDR, CDR2 SFDVKD. The DNA for the CDR3 is TGTGCCACTTCGGACAGGGTTGCCGGCGGGGAGCTGTTTTTT. Translating it yields CATSDRVAGGELFF.

The rearrangement joins TRBV24-1 to TRBJ1-2, with TRBD1 matching over 7 bases. The CDR3 is 16 amino acids. Germline CDR1 and CDR2: KGHDR and SFDVKD. V was clipped by 1 base and J by 1 base; unmatched bases: 5. The CDR3 sequence is CATSDFLGTDNYGYTF. The CDR3 DNA follows: TGTGCCACCAGTGATTTTCTGGGGACAGATAACTATGGCTACACCTTC.

The chain has TRBV28 and TRBJ1-1; 10 nucleotides match TRBD1. This CDR3 has 14 amino acids. The germline V gene has CDR1 MDHEN and CDR2 SYDVKM. V shed 4 bases and J 7 bases; nucleotides not matched to a gene: 6. For the CDR3, the DNA is TGTGCCAGCAGTTGGACAGGGGGGCGGGGTGAAGCTTTCTTT. Protein product: CASSWTGGRGEAFF.

This clone appeared a single time. The gene calls are TRBV27 and TRBJ2-1; 11 bases are shared with TRBD2. The CDR3 sequence is 17 residues long. Trimming at V came to 5 bases and at J to 7 bases, leaving 13 bases not matched to a gene. CDR1 is MNHEY and CDR2 is SMNVEV in the germline V gene (reference sequence). As DNA, the CDR3 is TGTGCCAGCAGTGCATTCTTCCTAGCGGGAGGCCGAAATGAGCAGTTCTTC. This sequence encodes CASSAFFLAGGRNEQFF.

The gene calls are TRBV7-8 and TRBJ2-1; 9 bases match TRBD2. The CDR3 sequence is 15 residues long. Losses at the gene ends were 3 bases for V and 4 bases for J; bases not matched to a gene: 4. Germline CDR1 is SGHVS and CDR2 is FQNEAQ. DNA of the CDR3: TGTGCCAGCAGCTTGAGACTAGCGGATTACAATGAGCAGTTCTTC. Encoded protein: CASSLRLADYNEQFF.

This sequence joins TRBV27 and TRBJ1-1, with D uncertain. Germline lookup yields CDR1 MNHEY and CDR2 SMNVEV (reference sequence). The V and J ends lost 0 bases and 1 base respectively, with 9 bases between them. The CDR3 is made up of 15 amino acids. The CDR3 nucleotides are TGTGCCAGCAGTTTATCGTTTACCGGGAACACTGAAGCTTTCTTT. This encodes CASSLSFTGNTEAFF.

Of note for this clone: The junction differs from germline at one of its ends, possibly a read error. The J gene is TRBJ2-7, the V gene TRBV11-3; tentatively, D is TRBD2 (6 bases). Germline CDR1 SGHNT, CDR2 YENEEA. The CDR3 has 13 residues. The CDR3 sequence is CASSPPTGGVPHF. As DNA, the CDR3 is TGTGCCAGCAGCCCACCAACGGGCGGGGTACCGCACTTC.

This clone was found once. The rearrangement joins TRBV28 to TRBJ2-7; maybe TRBD2 (6 bases). This CDR3 is 15 amino acids long. The ends were cut back, 5 bases at V and 2 bases at J, with 16 bases in the middle. Germline V CDR1 and CDR2: MDHEN, SYDVKM. DNA of the CDR3: TGTGCCAGCAGTCCCCGCGGGACGCCGACCTACGAGCAGTACTTC. Translation: CASSPRGTPTYEQYF.

This chain joins TRBV4-1 and TRBJ2-2; 7 bases map to TRBD2. J gave up 3 bases and V 4 bases, and 5 bases lay outside the gene matches. CDR3 length: 15 amino acids. In germline, CDR1 is MGHRA, CDR2 YSYEKL. The CDR3 sequence is CASSRSGRDTGELFF. The CDR3 DNA reads as TGCGCCAGCAGCCGTTCAGGGAGGGACACCGGGGAGCTGTTTTTT.

The chain is built from TRBV9 and TRBJ1-1, with unresolved D. This CDR3 has 13 residues. With 1 base removed from V and 2 bases from J, the gap between germline ends came to 6 bases. Per germline, CDR1 SGDLS and CDR2 YYNGEE. The DNA of the CDR3 is TGTGCCAGCAGCGTAAAGCAAAACACTGAAGCTTTCTTT. It translates to CASSVKQNTEAFF. Complete variable domain (other parts from reference TRBV9 and TRBJ1-1): DSGVTQTPKHLITATGQRVTLRCSPRSGDLSVYWYQQSLDQGLQFLIQYYNGEERAKGNILERFSAQQFPDLHSELNLSSLELGDSALYFCASSVKQNTEAFFGQGTRLTVV.

This clone was observed a few times. CDR3 in amino acids: CSVGAEGQPQHF. The CDR3 nucleotides are TGCAGCGTTGGGGCAGAGGGTCAGCCCCAGCATTTT. V and J are TRBV29-1 and TRBJ1-5; the D is unclear. The CDR3 is 12 residues long. Trimming stripped 4 bases from V and 6 bases from J, with 10 bases between. The V gene's germline CDR1 is SQVTM and CDR2 ANQGSEA.

V usage is TRBV10-3 and J usage is TRBJ1-2, with D possibly being TRBD1 (5 bases). V was pared by 4 bases and J by 4 bases, with 25 bases between. The V gene's germline CDR1 is ENHRY and CDR2 SYGVKD. This CDR3 comprises 18 residues. This CDR3 is CAISAYARGTDKVYGYTF. The CDR3 nucleotides are TGTGCCATCAGTGCCTACGCCCGGGGGACGGACAAGGTCTATGGCTACACCTTC.

V is TRBV5-4 and J is TRBJ2-3; TRBD1 matches 7 bases. The CDR3 has 16 residues. V trimming: 0 bases; J trimming: 0 bases; junction bases outside the gene matches: 4. Per germline, CDR1 SGHNT and CDR2 YYREEE (reference sequence). For the CDR3, the DNA is TGTGCCAGCAGCTTGGGGGTGGACAGGAGCACAGATACGCAGTATTTT. Translated, it gives CASSLGVDRSTDTQYF.

The chain joins TRBV9 to TRBJ2-1; possibly TRBD1 for D (6 bases). This CDR3 has 15 residues. V was cut by 0 bases and J by 4 bases, with 11 bases left in between. CDR1 SGDLS and CDR2 YYNGEE come from the germline V gene. CDR3 loop: CASSVVGGLYNEQFF. DNA for the CDR3: TGTGCCAGCAGCGTAGTAGGGGGATTATACAATGAGCAGTTCTTC.

This clone was counted a few times. The chain recombines TRBV28 with TRBJ2-1; D is uncertain. V was pared by 6 bases and J by 3 bases, with 3 bases between. The CDR3 totals 11 residues. CDR1 is MDHEN and CDR2 is SYDVKM in the germline V gene. The CDR3 here is CASRSYNEQFF. CDR3 DNA sequence: TGTGCCAGCAGGAGCTACAATGAGCAGTTCTTC. The whole variable domain, filled in from reference TRBV28 and TRBJ2-1, reads DVKVTQSSRYLVKRTGEKVFLECVQDMDHENMFWYRQDPGLGLRLIYFSYDVKMKEKGDIPEGYSVSREKKERFSLILESASTNQTSMYLCASRSYNEQFFGPGTRLTVL.

This sequence joins TRBV5-5 and TRBJ2-1; 7 nucleotides agree with TRBD2. Germline values: CDR1 SGHKS, CDR2 YYEKEE (reference sequence). This CDR3 spans 16 amino acids. Trimming took 0 bases from V and 3 from J; bases not matched to a gene: 6. The CDR3 nucleotides read TGTGCCAGCAGCTTGGGTGGGCTAGCGGACTACAATGAGCAGTTCTTC. This codes for CASSLGGLADYNEQFF.

This sequence joins TRBV5-1 and TRBJ2-5; 10 bases map to TRBD1. This CDR3 has 14 residues. Germline V CDR1 and CDR2: SGHRS, YFSETQ. The V gene end was trimmed by 5 bases and the J gene end by 1 base; junction bases not matched to a gene: 2. In DNA form, the CDR3 reads TGCGCCAGCAGTAGGACAGGGGGCCAAGAGACCCAGTACTTC. Residues: CASSRTGGQETQYF.

This clone was observed a few times. V gene TRBV12-3 or TRBV12-4 combines with J gene TRBJ1-5; a weak D match, TRBD1 (6 bases). The CDR3 is 13 amino acids. The V end lost 5 bases, the J end lost 5 bases, and 10 bases lay between the germline ends. In DNA form, the CDR3 reads TGTGCCAGCAGTACGGACAGTCATCAGCCCCAGCATTTT. Its translation: CASSTDSHQPQHF.